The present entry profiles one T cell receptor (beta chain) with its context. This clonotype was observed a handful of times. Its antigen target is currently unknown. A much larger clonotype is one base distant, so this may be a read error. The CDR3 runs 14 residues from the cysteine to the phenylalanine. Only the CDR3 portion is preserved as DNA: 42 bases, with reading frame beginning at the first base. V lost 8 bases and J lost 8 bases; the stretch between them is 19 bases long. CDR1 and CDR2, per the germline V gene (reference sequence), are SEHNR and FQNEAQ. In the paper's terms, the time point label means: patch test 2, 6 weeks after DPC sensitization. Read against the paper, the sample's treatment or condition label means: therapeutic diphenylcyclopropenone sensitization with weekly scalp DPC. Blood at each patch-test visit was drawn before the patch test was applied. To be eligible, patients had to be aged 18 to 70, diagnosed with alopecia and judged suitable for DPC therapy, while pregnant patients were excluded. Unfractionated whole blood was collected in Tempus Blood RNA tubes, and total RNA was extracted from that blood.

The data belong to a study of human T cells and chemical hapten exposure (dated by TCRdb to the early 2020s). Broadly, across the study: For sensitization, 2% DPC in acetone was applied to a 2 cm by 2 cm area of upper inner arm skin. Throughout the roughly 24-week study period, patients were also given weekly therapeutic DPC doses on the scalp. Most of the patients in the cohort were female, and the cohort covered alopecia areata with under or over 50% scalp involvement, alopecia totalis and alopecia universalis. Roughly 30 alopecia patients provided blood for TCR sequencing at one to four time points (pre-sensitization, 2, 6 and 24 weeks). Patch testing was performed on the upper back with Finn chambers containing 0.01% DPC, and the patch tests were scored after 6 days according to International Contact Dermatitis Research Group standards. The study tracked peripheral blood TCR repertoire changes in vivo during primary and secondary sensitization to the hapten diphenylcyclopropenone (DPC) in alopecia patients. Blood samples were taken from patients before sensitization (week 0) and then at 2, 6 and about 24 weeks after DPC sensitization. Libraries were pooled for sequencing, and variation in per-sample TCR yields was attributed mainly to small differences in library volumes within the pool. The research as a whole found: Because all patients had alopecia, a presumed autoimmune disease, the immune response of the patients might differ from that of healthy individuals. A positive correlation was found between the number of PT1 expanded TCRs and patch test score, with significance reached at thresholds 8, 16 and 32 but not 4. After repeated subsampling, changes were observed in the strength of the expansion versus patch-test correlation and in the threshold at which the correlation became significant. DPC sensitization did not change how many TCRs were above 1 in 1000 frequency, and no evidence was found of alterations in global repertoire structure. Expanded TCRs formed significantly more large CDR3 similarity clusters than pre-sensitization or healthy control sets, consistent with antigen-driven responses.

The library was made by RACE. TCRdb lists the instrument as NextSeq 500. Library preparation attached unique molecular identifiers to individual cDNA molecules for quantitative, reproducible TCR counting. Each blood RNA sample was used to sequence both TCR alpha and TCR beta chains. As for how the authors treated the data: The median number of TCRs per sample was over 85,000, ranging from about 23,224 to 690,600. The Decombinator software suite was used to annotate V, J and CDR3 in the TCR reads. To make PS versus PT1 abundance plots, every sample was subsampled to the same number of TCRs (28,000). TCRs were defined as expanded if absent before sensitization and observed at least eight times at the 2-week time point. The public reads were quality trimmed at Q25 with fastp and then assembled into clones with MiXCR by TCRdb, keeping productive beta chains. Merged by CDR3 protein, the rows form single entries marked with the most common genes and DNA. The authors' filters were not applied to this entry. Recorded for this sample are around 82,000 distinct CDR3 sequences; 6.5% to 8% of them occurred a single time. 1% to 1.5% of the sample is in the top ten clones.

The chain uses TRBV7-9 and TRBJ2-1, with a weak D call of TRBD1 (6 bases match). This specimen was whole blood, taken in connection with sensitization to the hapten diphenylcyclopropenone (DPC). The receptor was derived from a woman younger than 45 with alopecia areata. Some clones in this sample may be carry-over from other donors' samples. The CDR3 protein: CASGPRDTGDEQFF. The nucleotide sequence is TGTGCCAGCGGTCCCCGGGACACCGGAGATGAGCAGTTCTTC.